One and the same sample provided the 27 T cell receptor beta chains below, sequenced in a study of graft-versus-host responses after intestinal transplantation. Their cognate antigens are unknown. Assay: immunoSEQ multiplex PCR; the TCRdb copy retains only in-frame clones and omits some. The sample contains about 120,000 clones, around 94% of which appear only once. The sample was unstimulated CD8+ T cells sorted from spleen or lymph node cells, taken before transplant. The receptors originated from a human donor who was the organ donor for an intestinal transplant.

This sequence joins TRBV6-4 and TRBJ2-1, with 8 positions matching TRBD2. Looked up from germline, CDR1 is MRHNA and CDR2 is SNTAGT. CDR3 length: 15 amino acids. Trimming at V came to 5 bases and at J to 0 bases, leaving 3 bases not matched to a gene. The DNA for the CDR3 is TGTGCCAGCAGTACCGGGACTAGCTCCTACAATGAGCAGTTCTTC. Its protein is CASSTGTSSYNEQFF.

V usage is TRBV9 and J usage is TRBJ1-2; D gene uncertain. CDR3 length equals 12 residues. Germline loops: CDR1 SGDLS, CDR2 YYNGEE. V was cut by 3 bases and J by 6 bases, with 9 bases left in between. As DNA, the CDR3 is TGTGCCAGCAGCGGCAGGTGGGATGGCTACACCTTC. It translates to CASSGRWDGYTF.

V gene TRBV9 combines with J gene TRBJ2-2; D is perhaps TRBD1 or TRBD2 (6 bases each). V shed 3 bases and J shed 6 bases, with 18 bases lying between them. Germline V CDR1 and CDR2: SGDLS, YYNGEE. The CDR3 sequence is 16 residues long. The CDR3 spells CASSATGTGGAGELFF. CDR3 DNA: TGTGCCAGCAGCGCCACAGGGACTGGGGGAGCCGGGGAGCTGTTTTTT.

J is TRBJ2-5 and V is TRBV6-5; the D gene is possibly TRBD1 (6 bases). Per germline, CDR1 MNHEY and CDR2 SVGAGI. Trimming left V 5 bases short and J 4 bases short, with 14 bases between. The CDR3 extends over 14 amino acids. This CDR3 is CASSDRIRGETQYF. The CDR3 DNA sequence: TGTGCCAGCAGTGACCGTATCAGGGGAGAGACCCAGTACTTC.

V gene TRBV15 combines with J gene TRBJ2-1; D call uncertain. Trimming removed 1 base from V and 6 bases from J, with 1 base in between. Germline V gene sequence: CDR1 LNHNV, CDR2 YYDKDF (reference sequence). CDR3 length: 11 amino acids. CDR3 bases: TGTGCCACCAGCAGAGGCAATGAGCAGTTCTTC. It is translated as CATSRGNEQFF.

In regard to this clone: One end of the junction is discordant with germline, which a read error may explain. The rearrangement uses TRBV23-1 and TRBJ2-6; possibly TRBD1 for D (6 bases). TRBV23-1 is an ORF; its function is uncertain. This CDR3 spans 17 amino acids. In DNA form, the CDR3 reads TGCGCCAGCACTCAAGACAGGCTTAACTCTGGGGCCAACGTCCTGACTTTC. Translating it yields CASTQDRLNSGANVLTF.

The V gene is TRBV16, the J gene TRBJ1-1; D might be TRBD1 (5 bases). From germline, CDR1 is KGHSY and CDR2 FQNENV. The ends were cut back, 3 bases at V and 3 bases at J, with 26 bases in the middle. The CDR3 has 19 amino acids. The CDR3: CASSHLRQGSGGGYTEAFF. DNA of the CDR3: TGTGCCAGCAGCCATTTGAGGCAGGGATCCGGAGGTGGGTACACTGAAGCTTTCTTT. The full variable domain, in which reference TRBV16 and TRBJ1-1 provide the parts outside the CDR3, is GEEVAQTPKHLVRGEGQKAKLYCAPIKGHSYVFWYQQVLKNEFKFLISFQNENVFDETGMPKERFSAKCLPNSPCSLEIQATKLEDSAVYFCASSHLRQGSGGGYTEAFFGQGTRLTVV.

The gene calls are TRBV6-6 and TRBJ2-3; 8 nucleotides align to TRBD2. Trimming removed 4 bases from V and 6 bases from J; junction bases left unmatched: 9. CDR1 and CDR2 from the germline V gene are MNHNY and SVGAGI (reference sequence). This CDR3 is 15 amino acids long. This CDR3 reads CASSWKPGLEDTQYF. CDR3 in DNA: TGTGCCAGCAGTTGGAAACCGGGACTAGAGGATACGCAGTATTTT.

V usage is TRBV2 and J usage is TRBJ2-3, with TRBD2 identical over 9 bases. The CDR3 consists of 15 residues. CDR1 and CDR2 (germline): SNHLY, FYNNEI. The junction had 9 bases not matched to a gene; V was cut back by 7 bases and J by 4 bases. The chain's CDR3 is CASMRGREGSDTQYF. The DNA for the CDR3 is TGTGCCAGCATGAGGGGGCGGGAGGGCTCAGATACGCAGTATTTT. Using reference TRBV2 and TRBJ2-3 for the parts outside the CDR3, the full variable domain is EPEVTQTPSHQVTQMGQEVILRCVPISNHLYFYWYRQILGQKVEFLVSFYNNEISEKSEIFDDQFSVERPDGSNFTLKIRSTKLEDSAMYFCASMRGREGSDTQYFGPGTRLTVL.

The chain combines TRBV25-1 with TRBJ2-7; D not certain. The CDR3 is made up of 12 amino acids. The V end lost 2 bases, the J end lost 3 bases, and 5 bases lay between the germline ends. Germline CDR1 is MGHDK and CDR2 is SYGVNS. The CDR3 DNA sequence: TGTGCCAGCAGTGAAGATGGCTACGAGCAGTACTTC. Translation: CASSEDGYEQYF.

CDR3 DNA sequence: TGTGCCATCAGCGAAATGAACACTGAAGCTTTCTTT. It translates to CAISEMNTEAFF. The chain links TRBV10-3 to TRBJ1-1; D remains unclear. Trimming left V 6 bases short and J 0 bases short, with 5 bases between. Germline V gives CDR1 ENHRY, CDR2 SYGVKD. The length of the CDR3 is 12 residues.

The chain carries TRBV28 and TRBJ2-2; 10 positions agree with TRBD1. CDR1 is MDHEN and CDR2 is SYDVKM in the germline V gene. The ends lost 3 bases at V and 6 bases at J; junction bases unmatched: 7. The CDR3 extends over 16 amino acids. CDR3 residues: CASSFDRGRAAGELFF. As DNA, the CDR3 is TGTGCCAGCAGTTTTGACAGGGGGCGAGCCGCCGGGGAGCTGTTTTTT. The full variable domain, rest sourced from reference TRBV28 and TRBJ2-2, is DVKVTQSSRYLVKRTGEKVFLECVQDMDHENMFWYRQDPGLGLRLIYFSYDVKMKEKGDIPEGYSVSREKKERFSLILESASTNQTSMYLCASSFDRGRAAGELFFGEGSRLTVL.

The CDR3 bases are TGTGCCTGGACCCAGGGGGCCTACGAGCAGTACTTC. It translates to CAWTQGAYEQYF. The chain links TRBV30 to TRBJ2-7; 7 bases fit TRBD1. The CDR3 contains 12 residues. From germline, CDR1 is GTSNPN and CDR2 SVGIG (reference sequence). The junction had 2 bases not matched to a gene; V was cut back by 4 bases and J by 2 bases.

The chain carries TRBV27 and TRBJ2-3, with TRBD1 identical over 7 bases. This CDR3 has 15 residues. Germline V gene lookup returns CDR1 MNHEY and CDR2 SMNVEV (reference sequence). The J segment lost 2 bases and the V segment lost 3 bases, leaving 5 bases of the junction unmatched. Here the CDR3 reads CASSFLGGPTDTQYF. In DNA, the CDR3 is TGTGCCAGCAGTTTTCTAGGGGGCCCCACAGATACGCAGTATTTT.

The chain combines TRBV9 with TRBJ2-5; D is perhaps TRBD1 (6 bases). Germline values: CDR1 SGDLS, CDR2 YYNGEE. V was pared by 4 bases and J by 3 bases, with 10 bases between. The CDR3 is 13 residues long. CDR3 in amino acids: CASSRSGEETQYF. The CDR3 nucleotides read TGTGCCAGCAGCCGATCAGGGGAAGAGACCCAGTACTTC.

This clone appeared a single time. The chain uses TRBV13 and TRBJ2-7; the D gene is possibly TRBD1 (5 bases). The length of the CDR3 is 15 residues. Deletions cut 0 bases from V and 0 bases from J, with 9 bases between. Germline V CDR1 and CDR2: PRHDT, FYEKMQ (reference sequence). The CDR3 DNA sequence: TGTGCCAGCAGCTTAGGTCAGGGCCTCTCCTACGAGCAGTACTTC. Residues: CASSLGQGLSYEQYF.

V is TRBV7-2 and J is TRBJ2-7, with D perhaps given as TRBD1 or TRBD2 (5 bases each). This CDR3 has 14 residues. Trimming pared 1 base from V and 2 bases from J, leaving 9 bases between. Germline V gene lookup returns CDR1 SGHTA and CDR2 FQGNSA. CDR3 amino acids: CASSLGDGPYEQYF. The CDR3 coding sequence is TGTGCCAGCAGCTTAGGGGACGGGCCCTACGAGCAGTACTTC.

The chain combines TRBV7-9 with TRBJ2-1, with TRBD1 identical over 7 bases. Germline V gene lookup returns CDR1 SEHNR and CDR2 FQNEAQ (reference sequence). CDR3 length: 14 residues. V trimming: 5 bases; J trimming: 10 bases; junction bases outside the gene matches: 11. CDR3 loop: CASSPTGQPKEQFF. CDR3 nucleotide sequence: TGTGCCAGCAGCCCGACAGGGCAGCCTAAGGAGCAGTTCTTC.

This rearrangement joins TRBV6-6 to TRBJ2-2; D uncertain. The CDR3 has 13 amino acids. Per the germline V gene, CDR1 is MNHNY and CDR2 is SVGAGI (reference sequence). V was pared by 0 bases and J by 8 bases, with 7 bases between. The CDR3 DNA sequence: TGTGCCAGCAGTTACTCGCCCGCGGGGGAGCTGTTTTTT. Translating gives CASSYSPAGELFF.

Written as DNA, the CDR3 is TGTGCCAGCAGCTTAAATCCCGGAGGACAGGGCGAAGGCTACACCTTC. Amino acid sequence: CASSLNPGGQGEGYTF. The V call is TRBV7-8, the J call TRBJ1-2, with TRBD1 matching over 8 bases. The CDR3 length is 16 residues. CDR1 is SGHVS and CDR2 is FQNEAQ in the germline V gene. V gave up 2 bases and J gave up 8 bases; unmatched junction bases: 13.

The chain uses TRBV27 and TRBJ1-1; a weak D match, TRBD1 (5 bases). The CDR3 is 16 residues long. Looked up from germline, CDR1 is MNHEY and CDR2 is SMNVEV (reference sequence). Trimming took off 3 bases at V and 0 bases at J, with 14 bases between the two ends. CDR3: CASSFDGKGLNTEAFF. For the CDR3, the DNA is TGTGCCAGCAGTTTTGATGGAAAGGGGTTGAACACTGAAGCTTTCTTT.

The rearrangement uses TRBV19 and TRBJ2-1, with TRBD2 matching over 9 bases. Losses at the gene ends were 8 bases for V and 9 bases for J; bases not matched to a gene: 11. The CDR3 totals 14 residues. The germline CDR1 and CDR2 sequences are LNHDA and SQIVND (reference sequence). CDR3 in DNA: TGTGCCAGTCTGGCGGGAGGGCCAGGGTCTGAGCAGTTCTTC. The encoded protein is CASLAGGPGSEQFF.

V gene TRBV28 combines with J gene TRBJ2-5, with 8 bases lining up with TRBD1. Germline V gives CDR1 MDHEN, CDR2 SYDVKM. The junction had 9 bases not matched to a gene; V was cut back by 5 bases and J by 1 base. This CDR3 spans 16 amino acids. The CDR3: CASSPLWTGSQETQYF. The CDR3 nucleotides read TGTGCCAGCAGTCCACTATGGACAGGGTCCCAAGAGACCCAGTACTTC.

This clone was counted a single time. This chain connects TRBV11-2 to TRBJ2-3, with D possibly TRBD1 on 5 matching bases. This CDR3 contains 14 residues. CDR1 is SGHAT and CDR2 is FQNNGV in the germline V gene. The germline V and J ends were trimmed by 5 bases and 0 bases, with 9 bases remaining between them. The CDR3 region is CASSPRASTDTQYF. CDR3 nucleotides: TGTGCCAGCAGCCCCAGGGCCAGCACAGATACGCAGTATTTT.

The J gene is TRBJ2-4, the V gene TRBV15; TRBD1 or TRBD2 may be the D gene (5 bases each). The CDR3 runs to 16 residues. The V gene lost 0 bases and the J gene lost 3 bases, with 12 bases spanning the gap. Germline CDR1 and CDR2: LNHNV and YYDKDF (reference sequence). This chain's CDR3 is CATSRDSGADKNIQYF. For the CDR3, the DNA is TGTGCCACCAGCAGAGATTCCGGGGCTGACAAAAACATTCAGTACTTC.

CDR3 sequence: CASSYSQGGTEAFF. The CDR3 bases are TGTGCCAGCAGTTACTCTCAGGGAGGGACTGAAGCTTTCTTT. The chain links TRBV6-5 to TRBJ1-1; possibly TRBD1 for D (5 bases). The germline CDR1 and CDR2 sequences are MNHEY and SVGAGI. V was clipped by 0 bases and J by 5 bases, with 10 bases between them. The CDR3 spans 14 residues.

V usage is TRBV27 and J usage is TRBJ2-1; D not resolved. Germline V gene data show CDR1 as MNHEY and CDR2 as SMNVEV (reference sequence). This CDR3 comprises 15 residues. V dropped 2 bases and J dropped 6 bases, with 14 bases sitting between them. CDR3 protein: CASSLGTPPTNEQFF. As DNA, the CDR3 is TGTGCCAGCAGTTTAGGCACCCCACCCACCAATGAGCAGTTCTTC.